The clone carrying this T cell receptor beta chain was found a few times. As yet, its antigen is unknown. The data are from a study of lymphopenia after photon versus proton radiotherapy. Study-wide results and limits: A bigger post-nadir fall in TCR diversity correlated inversely with survival time in deceased patients. Under photons, naive T cells and diversity fell while effector/memory populations rose. After the lymphocyte nadir, photon-treated repertoires showed oligoclonal expansion, especially of CD8+ Temra cells.

V lost 0 bases to trimming and J lost 4 bases, with 13 bases between them. CDR1 and CDR2 from the germline V gene are MNHEY and SVGAGI. This CDR3 has 16 residues. Libraries were prepared by immunoSEQ multiplex PCR; TCRdb keeps only in-frame clonotypes and omits some of them. The table has around 29,000 clones, about 87% seen once. This TCR was sampled from a woman aged 55-70 years with cholangiocarcinoma. Some clones in this sample may be carry-over from other donors' samples. This chain uses TRBV6-5 with TRBJ1-5; possible D gene TRBD1, 5 bases. Source: peripheral blood, taken from a patient treated with proton-based radiotherapy. The CDR3 coding sequence is TGTGCCAGCAGTTACTCCGGAGATAGGGGAAATCAGCCCCAGCATTTT. Amino acid sequence: CASSYSGDRGNQPQHF.